Sample share makes the clone carrying this T cell receptor (beta chain) large (0.1 to 1%). This beta chain is an unintended read in a library built for alpha chains; its size means little. Noted time point: sample taken at primary tumor resection. The sequenced material consisted of unsorted whole RNA from tumor, nontumor lung or frozen PBMC. The approximately 70 donors had untreated early-stage non-small cell lung cancer. Unique molecular identifiers, one per molecule, were present on every TCR cDNA molecule. TCRdb re-called the 5' RACE reads with MiXCR, one entry per CDR3 protein. The sample holds about 2,600 distinct CDR3 sequences, 4.4% seen once. This record comes from a study of spatial heterogeneity in lung cancer. Study in general: More beta-chain than alpha-chain sequences were consistently detected. Combinations of a unique TCR and a UMI were tallied in raw reads, and on average each appeared more than ten times.

The clonotype was recovered from a female donor with early-stage non-small cell lung cancer. Source: normal lung tissue next to the tumor, taken at surgery.

The CDR3 sequence is CASSLGTGAPQPQHF. CDR3 coding DNA: TGTGCCAGCAGCTTAGGGACAGGGGCGCCCCAGCCCCAGCATTTT. This chain uses TRBV5-4 with TRBJ1-5; 10 positions agree with TRBD1. V lost 2 bases and J lost 7; bases outside the gene matches: 6. CDR1 SGHNT and CDR2 YYREEE come from the germline V gene (reference sequence). The CDR3 is 15 residues long.